The following is a T cell receptor (beta chain) sequence with its context. These data originate in a study of blood T cell repertoires in COVID-19. Background on the study: Acute and convalescent COVID-19 specimens originated in the United States, Italy and Spain. Nucleic acid was either cDNA or gDNA, and it came from T cells, B-cell-depleted T cells, or PBMCs.

Germline trimming cut 1 base from V and 2 bases from J; bases unmatched to any gene: 5. The CDR3 extends over 16 amino acids. Germline V gives CDR1 SGHRS, CDR2 YFSETQ. In the study's own analysis: Amplification of reference gene primers provided the estimated nucleated cell counts. The method was immunoSEQ multiplex PCR; TCRdb's version includes in-frame clones alone and lacks a portion of them. That table is the source of V, J and clone size, and D and trimming were worked out from the DNA. The repertoire consists of under 250,000 clones, with 70% to 90% occurring once and the leading ten covering around 3%.

The source is a man aged 18 to 29 with active or convalescent COVID-19. What was sequenced was peripheral blood. The genes are TRBV5-1 and TRBJ2-2, with 7 bases aligning to TRBD2. Here the CDR3 reads CASSLKGLYNTGELFF. CDR3 in DNA: TGCGCCAGCAGCTTGAAGGGACTATACAACACCGGGGAGCTGTTTTTT.